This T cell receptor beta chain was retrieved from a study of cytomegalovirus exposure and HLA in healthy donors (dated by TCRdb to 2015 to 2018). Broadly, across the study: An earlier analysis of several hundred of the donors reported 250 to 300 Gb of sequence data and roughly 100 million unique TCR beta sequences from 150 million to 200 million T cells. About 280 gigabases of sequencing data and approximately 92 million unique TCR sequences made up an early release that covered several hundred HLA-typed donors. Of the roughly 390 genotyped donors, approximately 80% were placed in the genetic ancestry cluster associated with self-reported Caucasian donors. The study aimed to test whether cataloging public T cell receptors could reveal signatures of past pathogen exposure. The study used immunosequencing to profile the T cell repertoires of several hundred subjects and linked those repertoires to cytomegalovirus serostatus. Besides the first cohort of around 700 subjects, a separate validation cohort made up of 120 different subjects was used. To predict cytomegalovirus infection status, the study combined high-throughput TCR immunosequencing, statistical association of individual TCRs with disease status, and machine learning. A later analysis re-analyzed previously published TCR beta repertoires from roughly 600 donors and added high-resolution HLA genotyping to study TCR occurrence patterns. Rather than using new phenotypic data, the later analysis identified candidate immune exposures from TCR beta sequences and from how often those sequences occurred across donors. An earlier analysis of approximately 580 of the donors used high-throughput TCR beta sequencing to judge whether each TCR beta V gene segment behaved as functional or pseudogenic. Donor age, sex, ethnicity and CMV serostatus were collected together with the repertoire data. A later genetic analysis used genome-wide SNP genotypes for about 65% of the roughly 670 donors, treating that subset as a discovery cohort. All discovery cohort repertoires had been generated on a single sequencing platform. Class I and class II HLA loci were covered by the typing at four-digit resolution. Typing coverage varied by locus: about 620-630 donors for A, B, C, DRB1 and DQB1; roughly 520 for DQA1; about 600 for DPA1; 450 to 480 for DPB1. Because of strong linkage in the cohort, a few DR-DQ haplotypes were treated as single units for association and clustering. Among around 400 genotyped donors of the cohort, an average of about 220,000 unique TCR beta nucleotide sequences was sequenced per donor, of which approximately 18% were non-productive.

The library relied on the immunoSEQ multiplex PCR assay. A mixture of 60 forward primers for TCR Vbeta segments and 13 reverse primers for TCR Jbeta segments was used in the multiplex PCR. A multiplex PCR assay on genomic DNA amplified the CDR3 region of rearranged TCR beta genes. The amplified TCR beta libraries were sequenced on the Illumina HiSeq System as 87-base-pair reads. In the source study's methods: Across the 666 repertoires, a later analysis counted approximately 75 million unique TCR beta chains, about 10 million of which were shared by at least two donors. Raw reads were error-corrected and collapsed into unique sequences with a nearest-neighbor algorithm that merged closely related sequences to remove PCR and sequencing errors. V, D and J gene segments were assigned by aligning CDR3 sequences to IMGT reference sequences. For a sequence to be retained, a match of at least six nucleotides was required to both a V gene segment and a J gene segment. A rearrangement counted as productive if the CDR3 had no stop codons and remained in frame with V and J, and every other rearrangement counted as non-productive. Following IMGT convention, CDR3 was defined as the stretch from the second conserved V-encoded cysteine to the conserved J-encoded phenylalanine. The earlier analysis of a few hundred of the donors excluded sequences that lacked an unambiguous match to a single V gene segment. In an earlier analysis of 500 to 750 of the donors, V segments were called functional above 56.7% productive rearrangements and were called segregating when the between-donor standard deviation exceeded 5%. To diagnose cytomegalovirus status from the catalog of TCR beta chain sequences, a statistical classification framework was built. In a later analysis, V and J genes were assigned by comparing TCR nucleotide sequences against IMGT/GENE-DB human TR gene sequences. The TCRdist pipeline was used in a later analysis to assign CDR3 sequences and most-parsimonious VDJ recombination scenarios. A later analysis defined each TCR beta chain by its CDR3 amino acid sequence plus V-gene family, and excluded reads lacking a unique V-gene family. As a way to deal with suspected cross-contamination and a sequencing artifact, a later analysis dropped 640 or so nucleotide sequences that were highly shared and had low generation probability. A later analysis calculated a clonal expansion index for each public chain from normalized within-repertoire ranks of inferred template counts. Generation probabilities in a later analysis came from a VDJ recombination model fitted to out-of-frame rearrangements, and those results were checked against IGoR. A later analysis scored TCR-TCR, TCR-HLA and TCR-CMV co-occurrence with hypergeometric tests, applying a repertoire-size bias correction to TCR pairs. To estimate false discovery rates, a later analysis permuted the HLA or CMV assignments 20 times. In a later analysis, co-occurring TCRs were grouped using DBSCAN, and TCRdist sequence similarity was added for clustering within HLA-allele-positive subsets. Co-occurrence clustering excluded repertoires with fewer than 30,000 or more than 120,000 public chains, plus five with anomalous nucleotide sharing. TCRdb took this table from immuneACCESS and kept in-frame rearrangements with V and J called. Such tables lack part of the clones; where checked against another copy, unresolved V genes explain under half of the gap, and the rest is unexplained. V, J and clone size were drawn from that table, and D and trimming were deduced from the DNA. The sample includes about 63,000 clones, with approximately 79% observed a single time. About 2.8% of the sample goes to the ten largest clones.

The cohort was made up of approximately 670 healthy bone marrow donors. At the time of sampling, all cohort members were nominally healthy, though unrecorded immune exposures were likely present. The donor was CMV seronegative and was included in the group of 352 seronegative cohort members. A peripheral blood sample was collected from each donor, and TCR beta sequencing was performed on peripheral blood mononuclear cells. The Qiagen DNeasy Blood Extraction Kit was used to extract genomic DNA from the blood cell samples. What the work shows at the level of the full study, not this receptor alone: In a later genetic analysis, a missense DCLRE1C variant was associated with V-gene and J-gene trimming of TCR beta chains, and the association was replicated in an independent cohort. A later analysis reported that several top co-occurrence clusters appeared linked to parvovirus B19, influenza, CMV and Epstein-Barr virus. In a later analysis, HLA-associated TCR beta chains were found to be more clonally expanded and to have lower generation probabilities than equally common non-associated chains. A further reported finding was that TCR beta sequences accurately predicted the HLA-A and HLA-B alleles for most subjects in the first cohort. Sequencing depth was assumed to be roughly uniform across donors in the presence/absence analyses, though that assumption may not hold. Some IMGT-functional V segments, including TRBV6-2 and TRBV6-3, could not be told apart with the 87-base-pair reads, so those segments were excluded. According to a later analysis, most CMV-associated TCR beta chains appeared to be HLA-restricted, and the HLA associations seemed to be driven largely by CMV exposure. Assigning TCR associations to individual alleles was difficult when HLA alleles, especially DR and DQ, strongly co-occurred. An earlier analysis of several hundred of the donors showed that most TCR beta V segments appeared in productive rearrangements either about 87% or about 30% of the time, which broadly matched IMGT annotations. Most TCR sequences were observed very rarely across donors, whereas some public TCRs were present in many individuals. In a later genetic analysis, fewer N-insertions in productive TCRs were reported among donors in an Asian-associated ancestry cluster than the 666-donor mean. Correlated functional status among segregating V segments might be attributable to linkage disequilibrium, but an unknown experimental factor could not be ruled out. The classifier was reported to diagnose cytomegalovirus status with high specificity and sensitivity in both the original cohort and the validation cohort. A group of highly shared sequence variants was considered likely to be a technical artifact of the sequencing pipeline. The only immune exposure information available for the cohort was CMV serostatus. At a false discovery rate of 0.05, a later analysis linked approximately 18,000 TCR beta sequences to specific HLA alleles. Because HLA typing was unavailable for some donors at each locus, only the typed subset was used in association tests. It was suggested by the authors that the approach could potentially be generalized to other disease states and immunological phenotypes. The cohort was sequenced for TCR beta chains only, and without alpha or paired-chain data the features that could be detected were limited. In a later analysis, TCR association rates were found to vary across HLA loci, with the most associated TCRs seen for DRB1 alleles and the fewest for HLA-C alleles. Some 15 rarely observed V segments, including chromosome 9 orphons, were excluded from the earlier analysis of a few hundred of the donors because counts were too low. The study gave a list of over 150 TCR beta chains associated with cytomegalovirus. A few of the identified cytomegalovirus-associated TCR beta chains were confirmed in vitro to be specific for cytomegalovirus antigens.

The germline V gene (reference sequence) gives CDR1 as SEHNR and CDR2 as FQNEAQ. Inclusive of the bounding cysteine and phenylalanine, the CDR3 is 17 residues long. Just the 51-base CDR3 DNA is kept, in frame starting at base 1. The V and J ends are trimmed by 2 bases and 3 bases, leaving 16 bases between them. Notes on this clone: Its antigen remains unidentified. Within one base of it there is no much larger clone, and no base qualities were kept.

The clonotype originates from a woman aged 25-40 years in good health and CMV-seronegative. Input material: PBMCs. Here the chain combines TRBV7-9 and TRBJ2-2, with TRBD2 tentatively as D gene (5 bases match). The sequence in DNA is TGTGCCAGCAGCTTATTCCCGGGGAGAGGGCACACCGGGGAGCTGTTTTTT. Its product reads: CASSLFPGRGHTGELFF.